This T cell receptor beta chain was obtained from a study of response to subunit inactivated influenza vaccine. This clonotype came up a few times. Its target is not known. Study conclusions and caveats: Researchers suggested that each seasonal influenza vaccination recruits few new T cells.

MiXCR was run by TCRdb on the RT-PCR reads, yielding one entry per CDR3 protein. The sample includes approximately 290,000 distinct CDR3 sequences, 20% to 25% seen only once; the top ten take about 9.4%. Germline-derived CDR1 and CDR2 are MNHEY and SVGEGT. V dropped 5 bases and J dropped 4 bases, with 15 bases sitting between them. The CDR3 spans 15 residues. The receptor's source is a man aged 50-75 years who received an inactivated influenza vaccine. Sequencing was performed on PBMCs from blood, taken 21 months after vaccination. This rearrangement joins TRBV6-2 or TRBV6-3 to TRBJ1-5, with no clear D. For the CDR3, the DNA is TGTGCCAGCAGTCTCAGCAGGCGGGGAAATCAGCCCCAGCATTTT. Amino acids: CASSLSRRGNQPQHF.